Only a few counts were recorded for the clone carrying this T cell receptor beta chain. What it recognizes is unknown. This sample is part of a study of blood T cells in healthy people across ages. Regarding the study as a whole: Roughly linearly, TCR beta diversity per million T cells fell as age increased.

Sample-barcoded 5' priming and a J-beta primer mix drove a second PCR of about 7 to 12 cycles. Template switching added a 12-random-nucleotide identifier to every cDNA molecule. One entry per CDR3 protein results from TCRdb running MiXCR on the 5' RACE reads. The sample comprises hundreds of thousands of distinct CDR3 sequences, nearly 60% of which are singletons, and about 20% rests with the top ten. CDR1 and CDR2 from the germline V gene are MGHRA and YSYEKL. V shed 5 bases and J shed 13 bases, with 18 bases lying between them. This CDR3 has 13 residues. This clonotype was sampled from a man under 40 in good health. The chain carries TRBV4-1 and TRBJ2-1; the D gene could be TRBD1 or TRBD2 (5 bases each). Sequencing was done on a sample of blood. The CDR3 here is CASSLGEPQGQFF. As DNA, the CDR3 is TGCGCCAGCAGCTTGGGAGAGCCCCAGGGTCAGTTCTTC.